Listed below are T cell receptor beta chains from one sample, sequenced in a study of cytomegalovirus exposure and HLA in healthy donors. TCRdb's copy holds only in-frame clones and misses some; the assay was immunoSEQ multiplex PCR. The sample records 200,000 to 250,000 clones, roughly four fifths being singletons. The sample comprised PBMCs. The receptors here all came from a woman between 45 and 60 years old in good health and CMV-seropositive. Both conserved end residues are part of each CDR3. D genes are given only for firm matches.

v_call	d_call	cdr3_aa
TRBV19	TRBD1	CASSIRTGELYEQYF
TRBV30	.	CAWSHSTRGNQPQHF
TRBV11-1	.	CASSRALEAFF
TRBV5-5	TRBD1	CASSTLLGTGSRQPQHF
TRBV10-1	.	CASSEFPGTNTGELFF
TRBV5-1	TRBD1	CASSASPTGRITEAFF
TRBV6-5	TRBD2	CASSPPGLDAGEQFF
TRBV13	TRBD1	CASSPTGVGTDTQYF
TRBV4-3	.	CASSQDEGLGGRNSGAFF
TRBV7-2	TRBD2	CASNRRGGNYEQYF
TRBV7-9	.	CASSLAANEQFF
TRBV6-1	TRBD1	CASRYRGQANEKLFF
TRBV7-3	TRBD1	CASSLGPQGALEQFF
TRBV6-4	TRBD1	CASSVDRGTEAFF
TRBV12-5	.	CASGLVVTTEAFF
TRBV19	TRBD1	CASSGKGQPLYGYTF
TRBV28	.	CAAGRTNTEAFF
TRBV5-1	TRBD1	CASSLTGGSGYTF
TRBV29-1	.	CSVDSYGYTF
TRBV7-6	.	CASSTAGGAGNEQFF
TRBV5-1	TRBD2	CASSRAGATNYEQYF
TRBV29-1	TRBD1	CSVRQGVDEQFF
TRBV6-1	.	CASTASEWEKLFF
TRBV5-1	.	CASSRTTGEAFF
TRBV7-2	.	CASSSPLNTEAFF
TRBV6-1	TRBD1	CASSLWTGGIEQYF
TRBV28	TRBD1	CASSSKRPLRDRGRYEQYF
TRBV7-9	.	CSSSPRSSYNSPLHF
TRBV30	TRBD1	CAWSADRMNSGNTIYF
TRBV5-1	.	CASSLDVTNEETQYF
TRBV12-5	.	CASGFGSGVGDTQYF
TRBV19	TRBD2	CASSIILDWAGGPRGEQFF
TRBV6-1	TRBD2	CASSGTSGASTDTQYF
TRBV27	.	CASSYHRQLGELFF
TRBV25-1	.	CASSDPRGHYGYTF
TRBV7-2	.	CASSVMGGTDNEQFF
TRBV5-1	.	CASSHTPRGETQYF
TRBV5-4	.	CASSTFGGSTEAFF
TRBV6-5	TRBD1	CASSSQGRSGNTIYF
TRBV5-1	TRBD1	CASSWPGTGGFNSYEQYF
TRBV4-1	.	CASSQVRGTRFGNTIYF
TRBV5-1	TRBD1	CASSPGGTGGYEQYF
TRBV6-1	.	CASSDLGQSAPLHF
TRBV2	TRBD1	CASRSGTGGDEQYF
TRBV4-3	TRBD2	CASSQDPGGEDTQYF
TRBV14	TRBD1	CASSQVGHRWGRDRRDNEQFF
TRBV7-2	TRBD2	CASSLVGLAGDEQYF
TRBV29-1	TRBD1	CSVPGQGNEKLFF
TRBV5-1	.	CASSFYRQANTGELFF
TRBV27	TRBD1	CASSLGQEETQYF